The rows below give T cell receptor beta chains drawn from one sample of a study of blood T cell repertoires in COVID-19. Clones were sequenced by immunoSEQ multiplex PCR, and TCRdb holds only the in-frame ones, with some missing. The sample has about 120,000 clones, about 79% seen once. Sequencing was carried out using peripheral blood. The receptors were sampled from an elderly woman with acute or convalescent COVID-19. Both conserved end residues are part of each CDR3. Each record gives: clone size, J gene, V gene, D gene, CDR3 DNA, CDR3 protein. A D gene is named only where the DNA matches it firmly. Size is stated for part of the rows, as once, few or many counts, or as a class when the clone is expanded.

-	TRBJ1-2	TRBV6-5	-	TGTGCCAGCAGTTACGGGTCTCGACAGCCCTATGGCTACACCTTC	CASSYGSRQPYGYTF
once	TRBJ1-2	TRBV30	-	TGTGCCTGGAGTGGGGGACACGCGGATGGCTACACCTTC	CAWSGGHADGYTF
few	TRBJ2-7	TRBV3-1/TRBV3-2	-	TGTGCCAGCAGCCAAGACGTACAGGGTTACGAGCAGTACTTC	CASSQDVQGYEQYF
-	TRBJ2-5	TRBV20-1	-	TGCAGTGCTAGTGGCGGGGCGGCGGAGACCCAGTACTTC	CSASGGAAETQYF
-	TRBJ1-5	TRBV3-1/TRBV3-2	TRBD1	TGTGCCAGCAGGCTAGGACAGGACAATCAGCCCCAGCATTTT	CASRLGQDNQPQHF
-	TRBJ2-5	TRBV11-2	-	TGTGCCAGCAGCTTAGGTAGGAGGGCTGGAGTGACCCAGTACTTC	CASSLGRRAGVTQYF
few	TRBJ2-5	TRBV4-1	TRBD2	TGCGCCAGCAGCCAAGGTGGGACTAGCAGCCCTGTAGAGACCCAGTACTTC	CASSQGGTSSPVETQYF
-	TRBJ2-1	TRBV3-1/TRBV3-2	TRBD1	TGTGCCAGCAGCCTGAGACAGGGGGCGGATGAGCAGTTCTTC	CASSLRQGADEQFF
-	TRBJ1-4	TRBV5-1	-	TGCGCCAGCAGCTTGGAACAGGGTGGAAAGGCAACTAATGAAAAACTGTTTTTT	CASSLEQGGKATNEKLFF
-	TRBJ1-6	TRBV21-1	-	TGTGCCAGCAGCAAAGAGGGCCATTACAGGGGTCAACTGGATAATTCACCCCTCCACTTT	CASSKEGHYRGQLDNSPLHF
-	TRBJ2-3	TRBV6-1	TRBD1	TGTGCCAGCAGCGAAGGACAGGGGTCTGGAGATACGCAGTATTTT	CASSEGQGSGDTQYF
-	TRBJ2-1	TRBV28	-	TGTGCCGCCCAAACAGGGAACACCTACAATGAGCAGTTCTTC	CAAQTGNTYNEQFF
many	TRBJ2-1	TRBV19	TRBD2	TGTGCCAGTATCGAAACTAGCGGATCCTACAATGAGCAGTTCTTC	CASIETSGSYNEQFF
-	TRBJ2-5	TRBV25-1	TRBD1	TGTGCCAGCAGTGCCACAGGGGTCGGAGAGACCCAGTACTTC	CASSATGVGETQYF
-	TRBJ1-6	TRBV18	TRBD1	TGTGCCAGCTCACCAACAGGGGCCGCGGAGGACTCACCCCTCCACTTT	CASSPTGAAEDSPLHF
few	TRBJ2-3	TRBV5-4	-	TGTGCCAGCAGCTTGTACGGGACAGATACGCAGTATTTT	CASSLYGTDTQYF
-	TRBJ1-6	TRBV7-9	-	TGTGCCAGCAGCTTATCACGGGGAGCCAATTCACCCCTCCACTTT	CASSLSRGANSPLHF